This T cell receptor beta chain emerged from a study of cytomegalovirus exposure and HLA in healthy donors. Whole-study results and caveats: Further analysis, carried out later, found HLA-associated TCR beta chains more clonally expanded than equally common other chains. It is likely that the observed cluster of highly shared sequence variants was a sequencing artifact. Earlier analysis found most TCR beta V segments productive about 90% or about 30% of the time.

Note on this clone: Its antigen is not identified.

Germline V gives CDR1 PRHDT, CDR2 FYEKMQ (reference sequence). The CDR3 is 15 amino acids. The V and J ends lost 0 bases and 3 bases respectively, with 6 bases between them. PCR involved 60 Vbeta and 13 Jbeta primers. Data came from immunoSEQ multiplex PCR; TCRdb stores just in-frame clones and leaves some out. The sample records roughly 130,000 clones, roughly 84% being singletons. The source is a boy younger than 18 in good health and CMV-seronegative. V is TRBV13 and J is TRBJ2-6; weak D call: TRBD1 (5 bases). The sample consisted of PBMCs. The CDR3 reads CASSLGQGGANVLTF. The DNA for the CDR3 is TGTGCCAGCAGCTTAGGCCAGGGTGGGGCCAACGTCCTGACTTTC.